This note documents a single TCR beta chain sequence. Using immunoSEQ multiplex PCR, the repertoire was profiled, and TCRdb retains in-frame clones only, with some absent. The sample has around 25,000 clones, about four fifths seen once. The data belong to a study of preoperative IRX-2 immunotherapy in early breast cancer. Treatment given: preoperative locoregional IRX-2 cytokine immunotherapy. Preoperative locoregional IRX-2 cytokine immunotherapy was tested in the phase Ib source study. This clonotype was obtained from a human donor with breast cancer. The sequenced sample was lymph node tissue, obtained before IRX-2 immunotherapy.

CDR3 residues: CASARDRGRLTSGNTIYF. CDR3 coding DNA: TGCGCCAGCGCCCGGGACAGGGGGCGGCTGACCTCTGGAAACACCATATATTTT. This sequence joins TRBV5-1 and TRBJ1-3, with 12 bases fitting TRBD1. The CDR3 consists of 18 residues. V shed 7 bases and J 0 bases; nucleotides not matched to a gene: 11. In germline, CDR1 is SGHRS, CDR2 YFSETQ.